The 10 T cell receptor beta chains reported below all come from one sample, sequenced in a study of CD8+ T cells in alopecia areata. Treatment in this sample: oral pan-JAK inhibitor, 5-10 mg twice daily. After isolation, RNA underwent reverse transcription to generate cDNA as the sequencing template. TCRdb's table, derived via immunoSEQ multiplex PCR, lists solely in-frame clones and lacks some. In the table there are some 190,000 clones, about three fifths of which are singletons. Sequencing was performed on CD4+ T cells sorted from blood, taken at week 4, from a patient treated with tofacitinib. The receptors were sampled from a human donor with alopecia areata.

This clone was seen only a few times. The J gene is TRBJ1-1, the V gene TRBV29-1; D ambiguous. The CDR3 consists of 15 residues. CDR1 is SQVTM, CDR2 ANQGSEA, per germline. V lost 1 base and J 0 bases, leaving 12 bases between the germline ends. CDR3: CSVEGLSGMNTEAFF. CDR3 in DNA: TGCAGCGTTGAAGGGTTGTCAGGAATGAACACTGAAGCTTTCTTT.

This chain links TRBV18 with TRBJ2-4; no definite D call. The CDR3 runs to 15 residues. V was pared by 0 bases and J by 0 bases, with 6 bases between. In germline, CDR1 is KGHSH, CDR2 LQKENI. In nucleotides, the CDR3 is TGTGCCAGCTCACCACCGAGTATAGCCAAAAACATTCAGTACTTC. Translation: CASSPPSIAKNIQYF.

The gene calls are TRBV2 and TRBJ2-3; 10 positions agree with TRBD2. The CDR3 covers 16 residues. Unmatched junction bases numbered 6, after V lost 1 base and J lost 5 bases. Germline assignment: CDR1 SNHLY and CDR2 FYNNEI. Here the CDR3 reads CASSEGLAGAVDTQYF. CDR3 bases: TGTGCCAGCAGTGAAGGGCTAGCGGGAGCAGTAGATACGCAGTATTTT.

The chain uses TRBV4-3 and TRBJ2-6, with no clear D. V was trimmed by 3 bases and J by 0 bases, leaving 12 bases between them. Germline V gene data show CDR1 as LGHNA and CDR2 as YSLEER. The CDR3 loop spans 17 amino acids. The CDR3 DNA is TGCGCCAGCAGCCAGACCCCCAGTGCCTCTGGGGCCAACGTCCTGACTTTC. This gives the protein CASSQTPSASGANVLTF.

The gene calls are TRBV27 and TRBJ1-2, with D perhaps TRBD1 (6 bases). Germline V gene data show CDR1 as MNHEY and CDR2 as SMNVEV (reference sequence). The CDR3 length is 14 residues. V lost 5 bases, J lost 4 bases, and 14 bases lay in between. CDR3 amino acids: CASSPTGYSYGYTF. The CDR3 DNA reads TGTGCCAGCAGTCCAACAGGGTATAGCTATGGCTACACCTTC.

The rearrangement joins TRBV5-1 to TRBJ2-7; 9 bases are shared with TRBD2. The V gene end was trimmed by 4 bases and the J gene end by 5 bases; junction bases not matched to a gene: 7. Per the germline V gene, CDR1 is SGHRS and CDR2 is YFSETQ. The CDR3 length is 14 residues. CDR3 protein: CASSEGLATNEQYF. The CDR3 coding sequence is TGCGCCAGCAGCGAGGGACTAGCTACCAACGAGCAGTACTTC.

The V call is TRBV29-1, the J call TRBJ2-2, with 11 bases fitting TRBD2. CDR1 is SQVTM, CDR2 ANQGSEA, per germline. J was trimmed by 4 bases and V by 4 bases; bases with no gene match: 5. CDR3 length equals 15 residues. The CDR3 region has the DNA TGCAGCGTTGTGCTAGCGGGAGGTATCACCGGGGAGCTGTTTTTT. Amino acids: CSVVLAGGITGELFF.

This chain joins TRBV23-1 and TRBJ2-3; D remains unclear. TRBV23-1 is an open reading frame, and its role is uncertain. CDR3 length: 13 residues. V gave up 7 bases and J gave up 0 bases, with 8 bases separating them. The CDR3 protein is CASTIESTDTQYF. In nucleotides, the CDR3 is TGCGCCAGCACAATTGAGAGCACAGATACGCAGTATTTT.

There are a few counts of this clone. The V and J genes are TRBV6-1 and TRBJ2-1, with TRBD1 as a possible D gene (6 bases). Germline V gene lookup returns CDR1 MNHNS and CDR2 SASEGT. Trimming shortened V by 6 bases and J by 5 bases, and 14 bases separated the two germline ends. This CDR3 has 14 amino acids. The CDR3 protein is CASRPTRDNNEQFF. The CDR3 nucleotides read TGTGCCAGCAGACCTACTCGGGACAACAATGAGCAGTTCTTC.

This chain links TRBV20-1 with TRBJ2-2, with D perhaps TRBD1 (5 bases). Germline CDR1 DFQATT, CDR2 SNEGSKA (reference sequence). The CDR3 is made up of 11 amino acids. V lost 6 bases and J 5 bases, leaving 7 bases between the germline ends. The CDR3 here is CSARVTGELFF. In nucleotides, the CDR3 is TGCAGTGCCAGGGTAACCGGGGAGCTGTTTTTT.